This is a list of T cell receptor beta chains from one sample in a study of T-cell memory formation after mild COVID-19. One entry per CDR3 protein results from TCRdb running MiXCR on the 5' RACE reads. This sample has more than 80,000 distinct CDR3 sequences, with around an eighth found just once. Sequenced material: PBMCs or a T cell subset sorted from them (not recorded which). These receptors all stem from an adult woman who had mild COVID-19 (a few samples of this study predate the infection). Cell type and time point are not known. Each CDR3 is given without its conserved first and last residue.

TRBJ1-5 | TRBV5-6 | ASSWQGRGQPQH
TRBJ2-2 | TRBV7-9 | ASTPVWLLNTGELF
TRBJ2-3 | TRBV7-2 | ASSLVQPKADTQY
TRBJ2-1 | TRBV12-3/TRBV12-4 | ASSLLRDEQF
TRBJ2-1 | TRBV7-2 | ASSLDTGTGFYNEQF
TRBJ2-1 | TRBV29-1 | SARDREGFRFTYNEQF
TRBJ2-1 | TRBV4-1 | ASSLDSSSYNEQF
TRBJ1-4 | TRBV6-5 | ASSLVQTNEKLF
TRBJ2-7 | TRBV4-3 | ASSSRDRAYEQY
TRBJ2-5 | TRBV5-4 | ASSFNTGLETQY
TRBJ2-5 | TRBV6-2/TRBV6-3 | ASSYSGSGAQETQY
TRBJ2-7 | TRBV4-1 | ASSQDSGTGNLRRQY
TRBJ2-3 | TRBV12-5 | ASGLERLAPDTQY
TRBJ1-5 | TRBV4-3 | ASSVDRGYNQPQH
TRBJ1-2 | TRBV30 | AWSGGDGGYT
TRBJ1-6 | TRBV2 | ASSGRASSYNSPLH
TRBJ2-3 | TRBV19 | ASLILGTDTQY
TRBJ2-3 | TRBV20-1 | SAADGTVTDTQY
TRBJ2-1 | TRBV6-2/TRBV6-3 | ASSHHPDNEQF
TRBJ2-5 | TRBV11-1 | ASSLWGISGGETQY
TRBJ2-7 | TRBV7-8 | ASSSRQGGYEQY
TRBJ2-7 | TRBV19 | ASSYTTGIYEQY
TRBJ2-7 | TRBV2 | ASKEGQGWEQY
TRBJ2-2 | TRBV5-1 | ASSHGTGTGELF
TRBJ1-6 | TRBV6-5 | ASSYREAGIGSPLH
TRBJ2-7 | TRBV27 | ASSLRLATYEQY